The 21 T cell receptor beta chains reported below all come from one sample, sequenced in a study of tumor-infiltrating lymphocytes in primary liver carcinoma. Co-extraction of both nucleic acids (RNA and DNA) used roughly 20-33 mg of unsorted bulk tissue. Synthesis of TCR beta cDNA was carried out from about 0.55 ug total RNA with a constant-region primer. Employing slightly modified ARM-PCR, three nested multiplex PCR rounds were run, and these gave rise to the TCR beta libraries. The opening two PCR rounds, roughly 11 cycles each, paired TRBV1-TRBV30 forward primers with a C-beta reverse primer. TCRdb analysed the multiplex PCR reads with MiXCR anew, one entry per CDR3 protein. The table includes approximately 190,000 distinct CDR3 sequences, 85% detected once. The sample consisted of tumor tissue from primary liver carcinoma. Source of these receptors: a man aged 35 to 55 with primary liver carcinoma and hepatitis B virus infection.

This clonotype was recorded a few times. A much larger clone differs by one base, so this may be a read error. This sequence joins TRBV5-4 and TRBJ2-1; no definite D call. V was cut by 4 bases and J by 2 bases, with 13 bases left in between. This CDR3 spans 15 amino acids. CDR1 is SGHNT and CDR2 is YYREEE in the germline V gene (reference sequence). CDR3 loop: CASSVDSGAYNEQFF. CDR3 sequence (DNA): TGTGCCAGCAGCGTGGATAGTGGGGCCTACAATGAGCAGTTCTTC.

A word on this clonotype: The CDR3 does not close with the conserved phenylalanine or tryptophan, likely indicating a read error. The genes are TRBV6-2 or TRBV6-3 and TRBJ1-2; no definite D call. This CDR3 spans 14 amino acids. CDR1 is MNHEY and CDR2 is SVGEGT in the germline V gene. DNA of the CDR3: TGTACCAGCAGCTCCGGACCAATGGACTATGGCTACACCTAC. This codes for CTSSSGPMDYGYTY.

The gene calls are TRBV6-5 and TRBJ2-1; 9 bases agree with TRBD1. The CDR3 is made up of 17 amino acids. After removal of 5 bases from V and 8 bases from J, the junction contained 16 bases not matched to a gene. Germline CDR1 reads MNHEY; CDR2 reads SVGAGI. Here the CDR3 DNA reads TGTGCCAGCAGTGACCGATCCGGGACAGGGCCATACGATGAGCAGTTCTTC. It codes for CASSDRSGTGPYDEQFF.

On this clonotype: A much larger clone lies a single base off, so this may be a read error. CDR3 residues: CANISVLGGTQHF. The DNA of the CDR3 is TGTGCCAACATTAGCGTCCTTGGCGGGACCCAGCATTTT. This chain connects TRBV6-1 to TRBJ1-5; D is uncertain. Per germline, CDR1 MNHNS and CDR2 SASEGT. V was clipped by 10 bases and J by 11 bases, with 21 bases between them. The CDR3 contains 13 residues.

With respect to this clonotype: The junction and the germline gene differ at one end; a read error may be behind it. This sequence joins TRBV11-2 and TRBJ2-7; 9 nucleotides match TRBD1. The V gene's germline CDR1 is SGHAT and CDR2 FQNNGV. This CDR3 is built from 15 residues. The CDR3 region is CVSNLRWTGENEEYF. CDR3 DNA: TGTGTCAGCAACTTACGATGGACAGGGGAGAACGAGGAGTACTTC.

Of note for this clonotype: Because the CDR3 is missing its conserved closing phenylalanine or tryptophan, this is likely a read error. V usage is TRBV11-2 and J usage is TRBJ2-4; TRBD2 matches at 12 bases. Germline V gene sequence: CDR1 SGHAT, CDR2 FQNNGV. The CDR3 has 18 residues. The CDR3 DNA reads as TGTGCCAGCAGCTCACCGGGACTAGCGGGTCTAGTCAAAAACATCCAGTACTTA. Protein: CASSSPGLAGLVKNIQYL.

Comment on this clonotype: Possible read error: a much larger clone is one base away. The chain is built from TRBV20-1 and TRBJ1-3; D gene uncertain. The germline V gene has CDR1 DFQATT and CDR2 SNEGSKA (reference sequence). The CDR3 extends over 14 amino acids. The ends were cut back, 7 bases at V and 3 bases at J, with 16 bases in the middle. CDR3 sequence (DNA): TGCAGTGGGGTGGGCGGTTCCTATGGAAACACCATATATTTT. Residues: CSGVGGSYGNTIYF.

This chain links TRBV29-1 with TRBJ1-1; perhaps TRBD1 as D (5 bases). V was cut by 5 bases and J by 0 bases, with 16 bases left in between. This CDR3 contains 15 residues. The germline V gene encodes CDR1 SQVTM and CDR2 ANQGSEA. The CDR3 coding sequence is TGCAGCGTTCTTACTGGGTGGGGGATGAACACTGAAGCTTTCTTT. Protein sequence: CSVLTGWGMNTEAFF.

In regard to this clonotype: A read error is possible here, since a much larger clone lies one base away. This chain links TRBV5-1 with TRBJ1-1, with D hard to call. The CDR3 consists of 13 residues. The germline CDR1 and CDR2 sequences are SGHRS and YFSETQ. CDR3 in DNA: TGCACCAGCAGCCTTGTCATGAACACTGAAGCTTTCTTT. Residues: CTSSLVMNTEAFF.

Turning to this clonotype: Its ends do not fully match the called genes, so a read error is possible. This chain uses TRBV5-1 with TRBJ1-5; a possible D gene is TRBD1 (6 bases). CDR1 and CDR2 from the germline V gene are SGHRS and YFSETQ. This CDR3 has 15 residues. The CDR3 loop is CTSSSGDPGSQPQHF. CDR3 DNA: TGCACCAGCAGCTCAGGGGACCCGGGGAGTCAGCCCCAACATTTT. The whole variable domain, remainder taken from reference TRBV5-1 and TRBJ1-5, is KAGVTQTPRYLIKTRGQQVTLSCSPISGHRSVSWYQQTPGQGLQFLFEYFSETQRNKGNFPGRFSGRQFSNSRSEMNVSTLELGDSALYLCTSSSGDPGSQPQHFGDGTRLSIL.

This clonotype was observed a single time. The chain recombines TRBV11-1 with TRBJ2-4, with D perhaps assigned TRBD1 or TRBD2 (5 bases each). The V and J ends lost 10 bases and 2 bases respectively, with 24 bases between them. Germline V gene lookup returns CDR1 SGHAT and CDR2 FQDESV (reference sequence). The CDR3 runs to 17 residues. Written as DNA, the CDR3 is TGTGCCAACAGGTTTCCCGGGTCTAGCAGGACCAAAAACATTCAGTACTTC. Its translation is CANRFPGSSRTKNIQYF.

As concerns this clonotype: Here the CDR3 omits its conserved ending phenylalanine or tryptophan, so a read error is the likely source. The V gene is TRBV6-6, the J gene TRBJ2-2; D perhaps matches TRBD1 (8 bases). Looked up from germline, CDR1 is MNHNY and CDR2 is SVGAGI (reference sequence). With 7 bases removed from V and 4 bases from J, the gap between germline ends came to 16 bases. The CDR3 covers 15 residues. In DNA form, the CDR3 reads TGTGCCAGCATTACAGGGGGGGCGACCACCGGGGAGCTGTTTTGT. This sequence encodes CASITGGATTGELFC.

A note on this clonotype: At one boundary the junction diverges from the germline segment, which might be a read error. The chain has TRBV28 and TRBJ2-1, with 13 positions matching TRBD2. Germline V CDR1 and CDR2: MDHEN, SYDVKM. CDR3 length: 17 residues. CDR3 sequence: CASSSFGTSGTVDKQFF. The CDR3 DNA sequence: TGTGCCAGCAGTTCCTTCGGGACTAGCGGGACGGTTGATAAGCAGTTTTTC.

The chain links TRBV4-2 to TRBJ2-3; D may be TRBD1 or TRBD2 (6 bases each). CDR1 is LGHNA, CDR2 YNFKEQ, per germline. The CDR3 is 17 residues long. V was cut by 0 bases and J by 15 bases, with 28 bases left in between. This CDR3 is CASSQEWGAASTDANYF. CDR3 nucleotides: TGTGCCAGCAGCCAAGAATGGGGGGCAGCTAGCACAGATGCGAATTATTTT.

The chain couples TRBV29-1 to TRBJ1-1; TRBD1 agrees at 8 bases. In germline, CDR1 is SQVTM, CDR2 ANQGSEA. Trimming cost V 3 bases and J 2 bases; bases outside gene matches: 17. The CDR3 length is 18 residues. CDR3 protein: CSVDIGYRDRGSNTEAFF. CDR3 coding DNA: TGCAGCGTTGATATTGGGTACCGTGACAGGGGAAGTAACACTGAAGCTTTCTTT.

Note on this clonotype: The junction does not match germline at one end; this may be a read error. This rearrangement joins TRBV11-2 to TRBJ2-1; D might be TRBD1 (5 bases). The CDR3 totals 14 residues. Germline lookup yields CDR1 SGHAT and CDR2 FQNNGV. CDR3: CASNLSGFDNEQFF. In DNA form, the CDR3 reads TGCGCCAGCAACTTGTCAGGGTTCGACAATGAGCAGTTCTTC.

The genes are TRBV4-2 and TRBJ2-1; 9 bases are shared with TRBD1. There are 16 residues in the CDR3. Germline V gene lookup returns CDR1 LGHNA and CDR2 YNFKEQ. V lost 10 bases, J lost 5 bases, and 15 bases stayed unmatched. The CDR3 bases are TGTGCCAACAATCACGCCGGTGGACAGGGGAACAATGAGCAGTTCTTC. Its protein is CANNHAGGQGNNEQFF.

In the case of this clonotype: This may be a read error: a much more frequent sequence differs by one nucleotide. The rearrangement uses TRBV11-2 and TRBJ2-5; D may be TRBD2 (5 bases). The length of the CDR3 is 16 residues. Germline lookup yields CDR1 SGHAT and CDR2 FQNNGV. The CDR3 coding sequence is TGTGCCAGCAGCTTAGTCTTCGCGGGCAGACAAGGGACCCAGTACTTC. It yields the protein CASSLVFAGRQGTQYF.

Concerning this clonotype: The germline gene is not matched at one end of the junction; a read error may be the cause. The rearrangement joins TRBV5-4 to TRBJ1-5; D is uncertain. The length of the CDR3 is 14 residues. Per the germline V gene, CDR1 is SGHNT and CDR2 is YYREEE (reference sequence). The CDR3 DNA sequence: TGTGCAAGCAGCTTGGTGACTAATAATCAGCCCCAGCATTTT. This gives the protein CASSLVTNNQPQHF. The variable domain in full, with the rest retrieved from reference TRBV5-4 and TRBJ1-5, is ETGVTQSPTHLIKTRGQQVTLRCSSQSGHNTVSWYQQALGQGPQFIFQYYREEENGRGNFPPRFSGLQFPNYSSELNVNALELDDSALYLCASSLVTNNQPQHFGDGTRLSIL.

As to this clonotype: The final CDR3 position lacks the conserved phenylalanine or tryptophan, pointing to a likely read error. The chain recombines TRBV5-4 with TRBJ2-2; D is unresolved. The V end lost 4 bases, the J end lost 4 bases, and 14 bases lay between the germline ends. CDR3 length: 15 amino acids. CDR1 SGHNT and CDR2 YYREEE come from the germline V gene (reference sequence). The CDR3 DNA reads as TGTGCCAGCAGCCGAAAGAAGGCCCGCACCGGGGAGCTGTTTTCT. This gives the protein CASSRKKARTGELFS.

The chain combines TRBV19 with TRBJ2-7, with a tentative D call TRBD1 (6 bases). CDR3 size: 14 residues. CDR1 is LNHDA and CDR2 is SQIVND in the germline V gene (reference sequence). With 5 bases removed from V and 3 bases from J, the gap between germline ends came to 14 bases. The DNA for the CDR3 is TGTGCCAGTAGTGCCCACAGGGAACTCTACGAGCAGTACTTC. This translates into CASSAHRELYEQYF.